This record looks at one T cell receptor (beta chain) sequence and its context. The source of the sample is a study of type 1 and type 2 diabetes patients. The V end was cut by 1 base, the J end by 9 bases, with 4 bases between. This CDR3 has 12 residues. Per the germline V gene, CDR1 is MNHNS and CDR2 is SASEGT. Genomic DNA was the PCR template. The TCR beta CDR3 region was amplified using 30 forward and 13 reverse primers. Each CDR3 protein gets one entry after TCRdb re-called the multiplex PCR reads with MiXCR. The table shows about 290,000 distinct CDR3 sequences, with approximately 45% occurring only once.

The sequence was obtained from a man aged 18 to 29 with type 2 diabetes. The sequenced sample was peripheral blood mononuclear cells (PBMCs). The chain employs TRBV6-1 and TRBJ1-6; D ambiguous. This CDR3 reads CASSEVGSPLHF. The CDR3 bases are TGTGCCAGCAGTGAAGTGGGTTCACCCCTCCACTTT.